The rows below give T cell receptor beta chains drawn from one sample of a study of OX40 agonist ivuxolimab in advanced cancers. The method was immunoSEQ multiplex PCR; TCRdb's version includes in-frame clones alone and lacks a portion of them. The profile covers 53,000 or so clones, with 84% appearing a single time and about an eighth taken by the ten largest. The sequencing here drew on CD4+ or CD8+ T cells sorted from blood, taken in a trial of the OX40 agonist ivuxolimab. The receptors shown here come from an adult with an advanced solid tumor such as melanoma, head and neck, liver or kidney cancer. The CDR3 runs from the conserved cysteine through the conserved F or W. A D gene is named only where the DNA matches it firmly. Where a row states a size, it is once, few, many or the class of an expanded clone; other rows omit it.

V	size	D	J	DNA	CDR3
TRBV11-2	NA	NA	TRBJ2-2	TGTGCCAGCAGCCCCTCCGGGGGCGTTAATAGTGGGGAGCTGTTTTTT	CASSPSGGVNSGELFF
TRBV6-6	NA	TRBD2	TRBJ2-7	TGTGCCAGCAGGGAGGGCGGGAGACGGGAGCAGTACTTC	CASREGGRREQYF
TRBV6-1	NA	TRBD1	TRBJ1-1	TGTGCCAGCAGACCGACAGGGGTCACTGAAGCTTTCTTT	CASRPTGVTEAFF
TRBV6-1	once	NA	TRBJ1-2	TGTGCCAGCAGTGAAGAATTAAGGGGGGCGTGGGGCGGCTACACCTTC	CASSEELRGAWGGYTF
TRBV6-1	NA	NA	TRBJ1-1	TGTGCCAGCAGTGCCCTGAGCCTAGGGGGAAGGACTGAAGCTTTCTTT	CASSALSLGGRTEAFF
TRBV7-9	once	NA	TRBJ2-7	TGTGCCAGCAGCACAGTATCACAGGGACGGCAGTACTTC	CASSTVSQGRQYF
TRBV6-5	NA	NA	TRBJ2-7	TGTGCCAGCAGTAGACAGCGAGATTCCTACGAGCAGTACTTC	CASSRQRDSYEQYF
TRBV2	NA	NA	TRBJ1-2	TGTGCCAGAGCTCACGCATACTACACCTTC	CARAHAYYTF
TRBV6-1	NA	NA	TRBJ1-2	TGTGCCAGCAGTGAAAGAGGGCATGGCTACACCTTC	CASSERGHGYTF
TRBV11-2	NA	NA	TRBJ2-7	TGTGCCAGCAGCTTAGTAGGGGGGCCGCAGTTGGAGCAGTACTTC	CASSLVGGPQLEQYF
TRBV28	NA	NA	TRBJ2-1	TGTGCCAGCAGAAGGCTAGCGAATAACAATGAGCAGTTCTTC	CASRRLANNNEQFF
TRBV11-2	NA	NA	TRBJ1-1	TGTGCCAGCAGTCCTCAGGTTATCACTGAAGCTTTCTTT	CASSPQVITEAFF
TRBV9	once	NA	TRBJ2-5	TGTGCCAGCAGTAACCAGGGATTAGAGACCCAGTACTTC	CASSNQGLETQYF